A few counts support the clone carrying this T cell receptor beta chain. With a much larger clone just one base away, this may be a read error. This sample was included in a study of regulatory T cells in long-lasting Graves disease. Germline CDR1 is SEHNR and CDR2 is FQNEAQ (reference sequence). This CDR3 is built from 16 residues. As to time point: newly diagnosed GD, antithyroid drugs for less than 3 months. PBMC RNA served as the TCR library source. According to the study, TCR beta libraries were built with iRepertoire HTBI primers and CDR3-region Arm-PCR. MiXCR, run by TCRdb on the multiplex PCR reads, gives a single entry per CDR3 protein. The sample includes 350,000 to 450,000 distinct CDR3 sequences, around 15% seen only once; the top ten take 25% to 30%. These sequences were also reported in another study, on T cells in Graves' hyperthyroidism and ophthalmopathy. That paper adds: Most thyroid clonotypes expanded above 0.001 appeared in blood too.

The starting material was peripheral blood mononuclear cells (PBMCs), obtained at new diagnosis, from a patient treated with antithyroid drugs. The chain couples TRBV7-9 to TRBJ1-4; no reliable D call. The TCR comes from a man in his forties with Graves disease. The DNA for the CDR3 is TGTGCCAGCAGCCCTGGGCAGACAACAACTGATGAAAAACTGTTTTTT. It encodes CASSPGQTTTDEKLFF.